The T cell receptor beta chain under discussion was sequenced for a study of T cells in localized non-small cell lung cancer. The CDR3 totals 15 residues. V gave up 1 base and J gave up 6 bases; unmatched junction bases: 7. The germline gives CDR1 SGHRS, CDR2 YFSETQ. Whole-study results and caveats: Compared with tumor, uninvolved adjacent lung displayed greater T cell clonality, ranking highest overall. For the top 100 tumor clones, a median roughly 56 also appeared in adjacent lung.

In the case of this clone: What it binds is unknown.

Sequencing used immunoSEQ multiplex PCR; TCRdb keeps in-frame clones, though not all of them. Of about 25,000 clones listed, approximately 86% are singletons. This specimen was peripheral blood, taken before any cancer treatment. The chain is built from TRBV5-1 and TRBJ2-1, with 7 positions matching TRBD2. The origin of this receptor is a male donor aged 60 or over with stage II squamous cell lung carcinoma. The CDR3 nucleotides read TGCGCCAGCAGCTTGACTGCGGGAGCAGGCAATGAGCAGTTCTTC. Translated, it gives CASSLTAGAGNEQFF.